Shown below are 30 T cell receptor beta chains from a single sample sequenced in a study of T-cell memory formation after mild COVID-19. TCRdb re-analysed the 5' RACE reads in MiXCR, keeping a single row per CDR3 protein. This sample carries hundreds of thousands of distinct CDR3 sequences, 16% of them seen once, and the ten largest clones take approximately 20%. Input material: PBMCs or a T cell subset sorted from them (not recorded which). All receptors derive from a man aged 18-30 years who had mild COVID-19 (a few samples of this study predate the infection). Cell type and time point are not known.

The chain recombines TRBV7-9 with TRBJ2-3; 9 nucleotides align to TRBD2. The CDR3 totals 16 residues. V gave up 1 base and J gave up 2 bases; unmatched junction bases: 4. Germline CDR1 reads SEHNR; CDR2 reads FQNEAQ (reference sequence). CDR3 loop: CASSLVIAGDTDTQYF. In DNA, the CDR3 is TGTGCCAGCAGCTTAGTTATAGCGGGGGACACAGATACGCAGTATTTT.

The chain is built from TRBV6-6 and TRBJ2-5; tentative D call: TRBD2 (5 bases). V was cut by 5 bases and J by 0 bases, with 13 bases left in between. CDR3 length: 15 residues. Germline V gene data show CDR1 as MNHNY and CDR2 as SVGAGI (reference sequence). CDR3: CASSKPSGYQETQYF. The CDR3 region has the DNA TGTGCCAGCAGTAAACCCTCGGGGTACCAAGAGACCCAGTACTTC.

This chain uses TRBV12-3 or TRBV12-4 with TRBJ1-5; D is ambiguous. With 2 bases removed from V and 7 bases from J, the gap between germline ends came to 6 bases. CDR3 size: 12 residues. The CDR3 nucleotides are TGTGCCAGCAGTTTAATGTGGCAGCCCCAGCATTTT. Translating it yields CASSLMWQPQHF.

This clonotype was observed a few times. The rearrangement joins TRBV25-1 to TRBJ1-6; the D is unclear. Trimming took 7 bases from V and 5 from J, leaving 6 bases between them. Germline lookup yields CDR1 MGHDK and CDR2 SYGVNS. This CDR3 is 12 amino acids long. The CDR3 DNA is TGTGCCAGCACTCTTGATAATTCACCCCTCCACTTT. This encodes CASTLDNSPLHF.

This chain connects TRBV12-3 or TRBV12-4 to TRBJ1-1; tentatively, D is TRBD1 (6 bases). Trimming removed 1 base at V and 6 bases at J, with 9 bases between. The CDR3 runs 13 residues. The CDR3 DNA follows: TGTGCCAGCAGTTTAGACAGGGCGGCTGAAGCTTTCTTT. It codes for CASSLDRAAEAFF.

This clonotype was recorded many times. The J gene is TRBJ2-2, the V gene TRBV9, with D possibly being TRBD2 (5 bases). CDR1 is SGDLS and CDR2 is YYNGEE in the germline V gene. Trimming shortened V by 4 bases and J by 8 bases, and 15 bases separated the two germline ends. The CDR3 is 14 residues long. The CDR3 spells CASSIRTGGGELFF. CDR3 coding DNA: TGTGCCAGCAGCATTCGGACCGGCGGGGGGGAGCTGTTTTTT.

The chain couples TRBV5-5 to TRBJ2-5, with D perhaps matching TRBD1 (7 bases). V lost 2 bases, J lost 2 bases, and 13 bases lay in between. Germline CDR1 reads SGHKS; CDR2 reads YYEKEE (reference sequence). This CDR3 spans 15 amino acids. CDR3 in amino acids: CASSLGGTAQETQYF. The DNA for the CDR3 is TGTGCCAGCAGCTTAGGCGGGACAGCACAAGAGACCCAGTACTTC.

This clonotype came up a few times. In DNA, the CDR3 is TGTGCCAGCAGTGACGGTCTTATCTCGGGTTACACCTTC. This gives the protein CASSDGLISGYTF. The chain has TRBV6-5 and TRBJ1-2; no reliable D call. Per germline, CDR1 MNHEY and CDR2 SVGAGI. The CDR3 loop spans 13 amino acids. V was cut by 5 bases and J by 11 bases, with 18 bases left in between.

V usage is TRBV2 and J usage is TRBJ2-3, with 11 bases that match TRBD1. The CDR3 length is 12 residues. Germline CDR1 SNHLY, CDR2 FYNNEI. The trim removed 8 bases at V and 5 bases at J, leaving 0 bases unmatched. The CDR3 protein is CASGTGGDTQYF. CDR3 in DNA: TGTGCCAGCGGGACAGGGGGAGATACGCAGTATTTT.

This clonotype was found many times. This chain joins TRBV11-2 and TRBJ2-7, with D perhaps TRBD2 (6 bases). This CDR3 is built from 13 residues. Germline-derived CDR1 and CDR2 are SGHAT and FQNNGV. Deletions cut 1 base from V and 4 bases from J, with 8 bases between. The CDR3 nucleotides read TGTGCCAGCAGCTTAGGGGGGGATTACGAGCAGTACTTC. The encoded protein is CASSLGGDYEQYF.

This clonotype was detected a few times. The chain joins TRBV7-3 to TRBJ2-3; no reliable D call. The CDR3 is 15 residues long. Germline V gene lookup returns CDR1 SGHTA and CDR2 FQGTGA. Trimming removed 1 base from V and 0 bases from J, with 8 bases in between. This CDR3 is CASSLMSLSTDTQYF. CDR3 DNA sequence: TGTGCCAGCAGCTTAATGTCTCTGAGCACAGATACGCAGTATTTT.

In this sample, this clonotype turned up a few times. The DNA of the CDR3 is TGTGCCAGCAGCCACTCTATCGGGACTAGCGGGGGCCATGAGCAGTTCTTC. Translated, it gives CASSHSIGTSGGHEQFF. The V and J genes are TRBV7-9 and TRBJ2-1; TRBD2 matches 14 bases. CDR3 length: 17 amino acids. In germline, CDR1 is SEHNR, CDR2 FQNEAQ (reference sequence). With 5 bases clipped from V and 8 bases from J, the junction kept 11 bases outside the gene matches.

The chain is built from TRBV6-2 or TRBV6-3 and TRBJ2-5, with 8 positions matching TRBD1. The CDR3 extends over 15 amino acids. Germline assignment: CDR1 MNHEY and CDR2 SVGEGT. Unmatched junction bases numbered 9, after V lost 4 bases and J lost 5 bases. CDR3 DNA: TGTGCCAGCAGTTTGACAGGGGTCGATTGGGAGACCCAGTACTTC. Its protein is CASSLTGVDWETQYF.

The CDR3 sequence: CASSYSGGGEAFF. The CDR3 bases are TGTGCCAGCAGTTACTCGGGGGGGGGTGAAGCTTTCTTT. The chain carries TRBV6-5 and TRBJ1-1, with D possibly matching TRBD1 (5 bases). V lost 0 bases, J lost 7 bases, and 9 bases lay in between. This CDR3 comprises 13 residues. CDR1 and CDR2 (germline): MNHEY, SVGAGI.

This clonotype was seen a few times. This sequence joins TRBV4-1 and TRBJ2-5, with D uncertain. Deletions cut 0 bases from V and 5 bases from J, with 13 bases between. CDR1 is MGHRA and CDR2 is YSYEKL in the germline V gene. The CDR3 covers 15 residues. The CDR3 loop reads CASSQEPNRIETQYF. The CDR3, as DNA: TGCGCCAGCAGCCAAGAACCGAACCGGATTGAGACCCAGTACTTC.

V is TRBV5-1 and J is TRBJ1-1, with D unclear. V was pared by 2 bases and J by 4 bases, with 12 bases between. Per germline, CDR1 SGHRS and CDR2 YFSETQ. The CDR3 has 14 amino acids. The CDR3 DNA is TGCGCCAGCAGCTTAATGAGGATTAGCACTGAAGCTTTCTTT. This codes for CASSLMRISTEAFF. The full variable domain, in which reference TRBV5-1 and TRBJ1-1 provide the parts outside the CDR3, is KAGVTQTPRYLIKTRGQQVTLSCSPISGHRSVSWYQQTPGQGLQFLFEYFSETQRNKGNFPGRFSGRQFSNSRSEMNVSTLELGDSALYLCASSLMRISTEAFFGQGTRLTVV.

This clonotype has just a few counts. V gene TRBV6-2 or TRBV6-3 combines with J gene TRBJ2-3; possibly TRBD1 for D (7 bases). The V and J ends lost 8 bases and 6 bases respectively, with 12 bases between them. The CDR3 runs to 12 residues. The germline gives CDR1 MNHEY, CDR2 SVGEGT. The CDR3 loop is CASSEGADTQYF. The CDR3 region has the DNA TGTGCCAGCTCGGAGGGGGCGGATACGCAGTATTTT.

This clonotype was seen more than once but under ten times. The chain links TRBV6-5 to TRBJ2-2; tentative D call: TRBD1 (6 bases). This CDR3 comprises 15 residues. Trimming stripped 6 bases from V and 0 bases from J, with 11 bases between. Germline loops: CDR1 MNHEY, CDR2 SVGAGI. CDR3 DNA sequence: TGTGCCAGCAGGGGACAATCTGCGAACACCGGGGAGCTGTTTTTT. The encoded protein is CASRGQSANTGELFF.

This clonotype was seen a handful of times. V gene TRBV10-2 combines with J gene TRBJ2-2; 10 bases are shared with TRBD2. With V trimmed by 7 bases and J by 3 bases, 11 bases remained unmatched. The CDR3 has 17 amino acids. Germline assignment: CDR1 WSHSY and CDR2 SAAADI. CDR3 bases: TGCGCCAGCATCCGCGCTCGGACTAGCGGATACACCGGGGAGCTGTTTTTT. Translating it yields CASIRARTSGYTGELFF.

The chain couples TRBV24-1 to TRBJ2-7, with 8 positions matching TRBD1. V shed 1 base, J shed 3 bases, and the junction held 7 bases outside the gene matches. The length of the CDR3 is 16 residues. Germline CDR1 reads KGHDR; CDR2 reads SFDVKD. CDR3 DNA sequence: TGTGCCACCAGTGATTTTGGAAGGACAGGGTTCTACGAGCAGTACTTC. It specifies CATSDFGRTGFYEQYF.

The chain couples TRBV4-1 to TRBJ1-5; D is unclear. V was cut by 2 bases and J by 1 base, with 9 bases left in between. The V gene's germline CDR1 is MGHRA and CDR2 YSYEKL. The CDR3 is 15 amino acids. In DNA, the CDR3 is TGCGCCAGCAGCCAACGGTGGGTGAGCAATCAGCCCCAGCATTTT. Translating gives CASSQRWVSNQPQHF.

The V call is TRBV7-3, the J call TRBJ2-3; 12 bases are a match to TRBD2. Trimming removed 5 bases from V and 1 base from J; junction bases left unmatched: 4. Germline V gene data show CDR1 as SGHTA and CDR2 as FQGTGA. The CDR3 has 16 amino acids. The CDR3 region has the DNA TGTGCCAGCAGCGTACTAGCGGGGGGCCGCACAGATACGCAGTATTTT. Its translation: CASSVLAGGRTDTQYF. Together with reference TRBV7-3 and TRBJ2-3, the CDR3 gives the full variable domain: GAGVSQTPSNKVTEKGKYVELRCDPISGHTALYWYRQSLGQGPEFLIYFQGTGAADDSGLPNDRFFAVRPEGSVSTLKIQRTERGDSAVYLCASSVLAGGRTDTQYFGPGTRLTVL.

The chain joins TRBV12-3 or TRBV12-4 to TRBJ1-2; D perhaps matches TRBD1 (5 bases). V lost 6 bases and J 4 bases, leaving 12 bases between the germline ends. The CDR3 contains 13 residues. The CDR3: CASRGTKSYGYTF. The CDR3 DNA is TGTGCCAGCAGGGGGACGAAGTCCTATGGCTACACCTTC.

This clonotype was found a few times. The J gene is TRBJ2-5, the V gene TRBV29-1; D is possibly TRBD1 or TRBD2 (5 bases each). The V and J ends lost 5 bases and 5 bases respectively, with 12 bases between them. Looked up from germline, CDR1 is SQVTM and CDR2 is ANQGSEA. CDR3 size: 12 residues. DNA of the CDR3: TGCAGCGTTATAGGGGACCCGGAGACCCAGTACTTC. Translated, it gives CSVIGDPETQYF.

J is TRBJ1-6 and V is TRBV5-1; D may be TRBD1 (5 bases). V dropped 7 bases and J dropped 7 bases, with 15 bases sitting between them. The CDR3 covers 14 residues. Germline loops: CDR1 SGHRS, CDR2 YFSETQ. The CDR3, as DNA: TGCGCCAGCGGGGGAGACGGATTCAATTCACCCCTCCACTTT. It specifies CASGGDGFNSPLHF.

The chain combines TRBV7-2 with TRBJ1-2; maybe TRBD1 (5 bases). Germline values: CDR1 SGHTA, CDR2 FQGNSA. This CDR3 has 14 amino acids. V gave up 4 bases and J gave up 7 bases, with 16 bases separating them. The CDR3 here is CASSSHGQGGGYTF. In DNA, the CDR3 is TGTGCCAGCAGCTCCCACGGGCAGGGCGGTGGCTACACCTTC.

There are many counts of this clonotype. V usage is TRBV4-1 and J usage is TRBJ2-7; D remains ambiguous. The germline V and J ends were trimmed by 0 bases and 1 base, with 10 bases remaining between them. CDR3 length: 15 amino acids. From germline, CDR1 is MGHRA and CDR2 YSYEKL. CDR3 coding DNA: TGCGCCAGCAGCCAAGAAAGGGCAGGATCCTACGAGCAGTACGTC. Translating it yields CASSQERAGSYEQYV.

This clonotype has a count of ten or more. The rearrangement uses TRBV7-3 and TRBJ2-3, with 8 bases aligning to TRBD1. The CDR3 totals 15 residues. Unmatched junction bases numbered 8, after V lost 5 bases and J lost 4 bases. CDR1 is SGHTA and CDR2 is FQGTGA in the germline V gene. DNA for the CDR3: TGTGCCAGCAGCCAAGACAGGGGTCGGGCAGATACGCAGTATTTT. The encoded protein is CASSQDRGRADTQYF.

The sample holds a few counts of this clonotype. The V and J genes are TRBV7-2 and TRBJ1-2; D not certain. Trimming removed 0 bases from V and 3 bases from J, with 8 bases in between. This CDR3 contains 14 residues. Per the germline V gene, CDR1 is SGHTA and CDR2 is FQGNSA. This chain's CDR3 is CASSLAERDYGYTF. CDR3 sequence (DNA): TGTGCCAGCAGCTTAGCCGAGAGGGACTATGGCTACACCTTC.

This clonotype showed up many times. V is TRBV7-9 and J is TRBJ2-3; 11 bases line up with TRBD2. The ends lost 5 bases at V and 4 bases at J; junction bases unmatched: 5. The CDR3 is made up of 15 amino acids. CDR1 is SEHNR and CDR2 is FQNEAQ in the germline V gene (reference sequence). The CDR3 protein is CASSPISGGADTQYF. CDR3 nucleotide sequence: TGTGCCAGCAGCCCGATTAGCGGGGGGGCAGATACGCAGTATTTT.